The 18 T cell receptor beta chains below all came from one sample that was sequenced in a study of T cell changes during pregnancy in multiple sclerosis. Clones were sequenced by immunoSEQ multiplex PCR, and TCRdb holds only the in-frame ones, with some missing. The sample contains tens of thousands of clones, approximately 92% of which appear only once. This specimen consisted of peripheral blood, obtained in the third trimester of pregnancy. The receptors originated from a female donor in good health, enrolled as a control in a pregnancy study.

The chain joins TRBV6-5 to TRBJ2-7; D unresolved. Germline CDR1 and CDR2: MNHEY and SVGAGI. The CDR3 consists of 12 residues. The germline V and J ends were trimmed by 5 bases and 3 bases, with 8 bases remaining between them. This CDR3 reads CASSDFNYEQYF. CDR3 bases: TGTGCCAGCAGTGACTTTAACTACGAGCAGTACTTC.

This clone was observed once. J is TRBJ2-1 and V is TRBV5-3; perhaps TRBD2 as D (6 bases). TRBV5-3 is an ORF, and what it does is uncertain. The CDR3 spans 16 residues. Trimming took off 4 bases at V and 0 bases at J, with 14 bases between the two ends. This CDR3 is CARSRSGRGSYNEQFF. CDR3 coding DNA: TGTGCCAGAAGCCGGTCCGGGAGAGGCTCCTACAATGAGCAGTTCTTC.

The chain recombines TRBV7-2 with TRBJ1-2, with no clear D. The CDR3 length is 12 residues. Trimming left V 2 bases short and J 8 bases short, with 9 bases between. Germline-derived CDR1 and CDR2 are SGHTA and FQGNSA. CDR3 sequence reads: CASSLMREGYTF. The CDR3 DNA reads TGTGCCAGCAGCTTAATGAGGGAGGGCTACACCTTC.

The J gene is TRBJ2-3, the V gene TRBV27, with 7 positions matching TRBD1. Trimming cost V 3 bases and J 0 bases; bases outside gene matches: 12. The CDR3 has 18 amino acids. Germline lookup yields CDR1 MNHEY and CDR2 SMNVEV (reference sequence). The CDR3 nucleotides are TGTGCCAGCAGTTTTGTGTTTGGGACAGCTCCTAGCACAGATACGCAGTATTTT. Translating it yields CASSFVFGTAPSTDTQYF.

CDR3 sequence (DNA): TGTGCCAGCAGCCCAACAGGGAGCTCCTACAATGAGCAGTTCTTC. This encodes CASSPTGSSYNEQFF. This chain links TRBV27 with TRBJ2-1; tentative D call: TRBD1 (6 bases). Germline V gene data show CDR1 as MNHEY and CDR2 as SMNVEV (reference sequence). V was shortened by 6 bases and J by 0 bases, with 12 bases between the two germline ends. This CDR3 is built from 15 residues.

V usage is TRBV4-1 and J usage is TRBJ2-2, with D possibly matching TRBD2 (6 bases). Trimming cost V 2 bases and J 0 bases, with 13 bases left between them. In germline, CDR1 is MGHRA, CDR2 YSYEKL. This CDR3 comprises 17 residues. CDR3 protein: CASSQTPGTPNTGELFF. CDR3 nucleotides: TGCGCCAGCAGCCAAACTCCCGGGACTCCGAACACCGGGGAGCTGTTTTTT.

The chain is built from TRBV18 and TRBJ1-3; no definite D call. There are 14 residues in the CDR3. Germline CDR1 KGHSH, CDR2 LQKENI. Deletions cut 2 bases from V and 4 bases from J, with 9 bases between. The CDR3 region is CASSPSRGGNTIYF. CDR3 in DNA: TGTGCCAGCTCACCATCTCGGGGAGGAAACACCATATATTTT. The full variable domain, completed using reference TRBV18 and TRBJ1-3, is NAGVMQNPRHLVRRRGQEARLRCSPMKGHSHVYWYRQLPEEGLKFMVYLQKENIIDESGMPKERFSAEFPKEGPSILRIQQVVRGDSAAYFCASSPSRGGNTIYFGEGSWLTVV.

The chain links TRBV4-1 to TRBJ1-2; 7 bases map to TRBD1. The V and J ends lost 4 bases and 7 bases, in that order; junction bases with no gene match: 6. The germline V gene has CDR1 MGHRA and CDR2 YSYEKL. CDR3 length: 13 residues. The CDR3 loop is CASSPPDRAGYTF. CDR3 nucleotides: TGCGCCAGCAGCCCCCCCGACAGGGCTGGCTACACCTTC.

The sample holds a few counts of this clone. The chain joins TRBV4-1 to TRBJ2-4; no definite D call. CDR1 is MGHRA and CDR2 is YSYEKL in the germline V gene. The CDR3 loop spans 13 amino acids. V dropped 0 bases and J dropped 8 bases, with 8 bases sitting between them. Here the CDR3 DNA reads TGCGCCAGCAGCCAAGAGGTAAACTACATTCAGTACTTC. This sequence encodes CASSQEVNYIQYF.

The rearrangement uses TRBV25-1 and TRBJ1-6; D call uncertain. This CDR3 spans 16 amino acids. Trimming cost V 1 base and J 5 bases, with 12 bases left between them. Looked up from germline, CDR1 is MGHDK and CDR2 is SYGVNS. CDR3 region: CASSELRDSDNSPLHF. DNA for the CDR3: TGTGCCAGCAGTGAATTACGGGATTCAGATAATTCACCCCTCCACTTT.

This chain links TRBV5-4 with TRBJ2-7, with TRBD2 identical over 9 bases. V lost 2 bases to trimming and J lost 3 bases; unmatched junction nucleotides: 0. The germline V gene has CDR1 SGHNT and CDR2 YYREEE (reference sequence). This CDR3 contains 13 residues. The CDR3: CASSFSGSYEQYF. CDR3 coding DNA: TGTGCCAGCAGCTTTAGCGGGAGCTACGAGCAGTACTTC.

CDR3 sequence reads: CASSATGGDGGYTF. The DNA of the CDR3 is TGTGCCAGCAGCGCTACAGGGGGAGACGGTGGCTACACCTTC. The genes are TRBV28 and TRBJ1-2; 8 nucleotides agree with TRBD1. The V segment lost 6 bases and the J segment 7 bases; nucleotides outside the gene matches: 10. The CDR3 loop spans 14 amino acids. Germline V gene lookup returns CDR1 MDHEN and CDR2 SYDVKM.

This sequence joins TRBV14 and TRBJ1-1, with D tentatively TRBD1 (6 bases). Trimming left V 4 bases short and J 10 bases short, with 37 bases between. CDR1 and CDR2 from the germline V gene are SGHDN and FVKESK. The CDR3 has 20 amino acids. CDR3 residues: CASSPGSSRGLSYAGAGAFF. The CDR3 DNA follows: TGTGCCAGCAGCCCAGGTTCGTCCAGGGGTCTAAGTTACGCCGGGGCAGGAGCTTTCTTT.

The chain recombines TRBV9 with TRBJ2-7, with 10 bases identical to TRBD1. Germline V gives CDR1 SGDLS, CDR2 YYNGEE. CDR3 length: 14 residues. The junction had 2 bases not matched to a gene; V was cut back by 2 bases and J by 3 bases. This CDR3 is CASSVGTGVYEQYF. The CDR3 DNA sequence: TGTGCCAGCAGCGTTGGGACAGGGGTCTACGAGCAGTACTTC.

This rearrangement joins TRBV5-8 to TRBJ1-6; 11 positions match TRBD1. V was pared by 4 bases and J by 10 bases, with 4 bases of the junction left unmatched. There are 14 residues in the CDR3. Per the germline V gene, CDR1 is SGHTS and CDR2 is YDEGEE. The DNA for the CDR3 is TGTGCCAGCAGCGCGGACAGGGGGCGGTCACCCCTCCACTTT. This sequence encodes CASSADRGRSPLHF.

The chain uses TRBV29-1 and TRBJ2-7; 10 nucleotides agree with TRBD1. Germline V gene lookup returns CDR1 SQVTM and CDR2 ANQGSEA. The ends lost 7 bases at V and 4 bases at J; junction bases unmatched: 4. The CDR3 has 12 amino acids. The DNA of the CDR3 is TGCAGCGCTTGGGACAGGGGATACGAGCAGTACTTC. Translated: CSAWDRGYEQYF.

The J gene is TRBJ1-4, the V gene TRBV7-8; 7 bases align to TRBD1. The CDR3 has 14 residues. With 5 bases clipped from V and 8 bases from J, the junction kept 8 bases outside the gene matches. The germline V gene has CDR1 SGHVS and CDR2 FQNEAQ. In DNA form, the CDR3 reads TGTGCCAGCAGCCTCGACAGGGTGGGAGAAAAACTGTTTTTT. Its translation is CASSLDRVGEKLFF.

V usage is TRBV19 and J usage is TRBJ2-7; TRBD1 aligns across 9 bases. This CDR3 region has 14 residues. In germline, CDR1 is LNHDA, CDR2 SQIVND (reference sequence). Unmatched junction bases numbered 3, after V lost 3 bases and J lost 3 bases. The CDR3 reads CASSMGTGYYEQYF. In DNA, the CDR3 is TGTGCCAGTAGTATGGGGACAGGGTACTACGAGCAGTACTTC.